Following are 10 T cell receptor beta chains from one sample sequenced in a study of memory CD4+ T cells and cytomegalovirus serostatus. The sort gate was single viable CD3+CD4+CD8-CD45RO+ cells for memory CD4+ T cells. Clones were sequenced by immunoSEQ multiplex PCR, and TCRdb holds only the in-frame ones, with some missing. The sample holds more than 35,000 clones, over 60% seen once. Sequenced: memory CD4+ T cells from blood. These receptors originate from an adult in good health and CMV-seronegative.

This chain joins TRBV5-4 and TRBJ2-7; D is perhaps TRBD2 (6 bases). This CDR3 region has 15 residues. Between the trimmed V and J ends, which lost 3 bases and 0 bases, there was a span of 13 bases. Germline V gene data show CDR1 as SGHNT and CDR2 as YYREEE (reference sequence). CDR3 region: CASSSGRETSYEQYF. DNA for the CDR3: TGTGCCAGCAGCTCGGGGCGGGAAACCTCCTACGAGCAGTACTTC. Together with reference TRBV5-4 and TRBJ2-7, the CDR3 gives the full variable domain: ETGVTQSPTHLIKTRGQQVTLRCSSQSGHNTVSWYQQALGQGPQFIFQYYREEENGRGNFPPRFSGLQFPNYSSELNVNALELDDSALYLCASSSGRETSYEQYFGPGTRLTVT.

This clone was seen only a few times. The chain employs TRBV14 and TRBJ1-2; no definite D call. The CDR3 is 14 residues long. The germline gives CDR1 SGHDN, CDR2 FVKESK. Trimming stripped 5 bases from V and 7 bases from J, with 17 bases between. CDR3 DNA: TGTGCCAGCAGCACACGATCCGAGGTCCCTGGCTACACCTTC. Amino acids: CASSTRSEVPGYTF.

The chain combines TRBV7-8 with TRBJ1-5; 7 positions match TRBD1. CDR1 is SGHVS and CDR2 is FQNEAQ in the germline V gene. The CDR3 sequence is 16 residues long. V lost 3 bases, J lost 3 bases, and 8 bases stayed unmatched. The CDR3 coding sequence is TGTGCCAGCAGCTTGGGCCCTACAGGGGCCAATCAGCCCCAGCATTTT. The encoded protein is CASSLGPTGANQPQHF.

The chain is built from TRBV19 and TRBJ2-7, with D perhaps TRBD1 (6 bases). The CDR3 is 14 amino acids. V was shortened by 5 bases and J by 0 bases, with 11 bases between the two germline ends. Germline V lookup: CDR1 LNHDA, CDR2 SQIVND (reference sequence). The chain's CDR3 is CASSETGSSYEQYF. For the CDR3, the DNA is TGTGCCAGTAGTGAAACAGGGAGCTCCTACGAGCAGTACTTC. Full variable domain (remainder filled in from reference TRBV19 and TRBJ2-7): DGGITQSPKYLFRKEGQNVTLSCEQNLNHDAMYWYRQDPGQGLRLIYYSQIVNDFQKGDIAEGYSVSREKKESFPLTVTSAQKNPTAFYLCASSETGSSYEQYFGPGTRLTVT.

This clone was counted between two and nine times. This sequence joins TRBV4-1 and TRBJ2-3; 8 nucleotides match TRBD2. The germline V gene has CDR1 MGHRA and CDR2 YSYEKL. CDR3 length: 19 amino acids. With V trimmed by 2 bases and J by 1 base, 14 bases remained unmatched. The CDR3, as DNA: TGCGCCAGCAGCCAAATGGTAATTACTAGCGGATTAGGCACAGATACGCAGTATTTT. Residues: CASSQMVITSGLGTDTQYF.

The chain has TRBV6-1 and TRBJ2-5; a weak D match, TRBD2 (5 bases). Gene TRBJ2-7 matches the end of the DNA better, so the J call may be wrong. The CDR3 runs 15 residues. Germline assignment: CDR1 MNHNS and CDR2 SASEGT. The CDR3 reads CASSEGAGRDYEQYF. CDR3 nucleotides: TGTGCCAGCAGTGAAGGCGCGGGTAGAGACTACGAGCAGTACTTC.

This sequence joins TRBV10-2 and TRBJ1-1; 9 nucleotides match TRBD1. The germline V gene has CDR1 WSHSY and CDR2 SAAADI. With 7 bases clipped from V and 5 bases from J, the junction kept 5 bases outside the gene matches. CDR3 length equals 13 residues. In DNA form, the CDR3 reads TGCGCCAGCATGACAGGGGGAGGTACTGAAGCTTTCTTT. This translates into CASMTGGGTEAFF.

The V and J genes are TRBV15 and TRBJ2-7; a possible D gene is TRBD1 (5 bases). The CDR3 spans 13 residues. V was shortened by 5 bases and J by 6 bases, with 14 bases between the two germline ends. CDR1 LNHNV and CDR2 YYDKDF come from the germline V gene (reference sequence). The CDR3 here is CATSSGFRAEQYF. CDR3 bases: TGTGCCACCAGCTCAGGGTTTCGGGCCGAGCAGTACTTC.

The chain links TRBV6-1 to TRBJ2-1; a weak D match, TRBD2 (6 bases). V lost 2 bases and J lost 3, with 14 bases in between. Germline CDR1 is MNHNS and CDR2 is SASEGT. The CDR3 contains 16 residues. CDR3 sequence: CASSEFGAGLYNEQFF. DNA for the CDR3: TGTGCCAGCAGTGAATTCGGTGCGGGGCTCTACAATGAGCAGTTCTTC.

The gene calls are TRBV6-5 and TRBJ1-2; a weak D match, TRBD1 (5 bases). Trimming shortened V by 6 bases and J by 7 bases, and 12 bases separated the two germline ends. The CDR3 length is 12 residues. Germline V lookup: CDR1 MNHEY, CDR2 SVGAGI. The CDR3 DNA sequence: TGTGCCAGCAGGATCGCGGGGGGTGGCTACACCTTC. Amino acid sequence: CASRIAGGGYTF.